The 23 T cell receptor beta chains below all came from one sample that was sequenced in a study of T cell responses to AZD1222 COVID-19 vaccine. This table comes from immunoSEQ multiplex PCR, and its TCRdb copy is limited to in-frame clones, with some not included. The sample has roughly 85,000 clones; less than 95% are singletons. Sample: peripheral blood, taken 28 days after the second AZD1222 dose. These receptors were taken from an adult who received the AZD1222 COVID-19 vaccine.

The V call is TRBV7-9, the J call TRBJ2-7; the match to TRBD1 covers 7 bases. V shed 5 bases and J 2 bases; nucleotides not matched to a gene: 9. The CDR3 consists of 15 residues. Germline V gene data show CDR1 as SEHNR and CDR2 as FQNEAQ (reference sequence). DNA of the CDR3: TGTGCCAGCAGCCAAGGCCGGGACAGAACCTACGAGCAGTACTTC. It is translated as CASSQGRDRTYEQYF. Full variable domain (remainder filled in from reference TRBV7-9 and TRBJ2-7): DTGVSQNPRHKITKRGQNVTFRCDPISEHNRLYWYRQTLGQGPEFLTYFQNEAQLEKSRLLSDRFSAERPKGSFSTLEIQRTEQGDSAMYLCASSQGRDRTYEQYFGPGTRLTVT.

This clone was detected once. The CDR3 is CSASGRGYEQYF. In DNA, the CDR3 is TGCAGCGCTAGCGGGAGAGGATACGAGCAGTACTTC. The chain links TRBV29-1 to TRBJ2-7; TRBD2 aligns across 10 bases. Germline V gives CDR1 SQVTM, CDR2 ANQGSEA. The CDR3 runs to 12 residues. V gave up 7 bases and J gave up 4 bases; unmatched junction bases: 4.

This chain links TRBV6-4 with TRBJ1-4; D remains unclear. V gave up 3 bases and J gave up 3 bases, with 5 bases separating them. Germline V gives CDR1 MRHNA, CDR2 SNTAGT. The CDR3 sequence is 13 residues long. The CDR3 sequence: CASSEGPNEKLFF. The CDR3 coding sequence is TGTGCCAGCAGTGAAGGGCCTAATGAAAAACTGTTTTTT.

This clone has a handful of counts. The chain is built from TRBV14 and TRBJ2-1; D is ambiguous. Germline CDR1 and CDR2: SGHDN and FVKESK. The CDR3 is made up of 15 amino acids. V lost 4 bases, J lost 3 bases, and 13 bases lay in between. CDR3 residues: CASSPLWTVYNEQFF. CDR3 sequence (DNA): TGTGCCAGCAGCCCATTATGGACGGTCTACAATGAGCAGTTCTTC.

The rearrangement joins TRBV29-1 to TRBJ2-7; 11 nucleotides align to TRBD2. The CDR3 runs to 13 residues. V was clipped by 5 bases and J by 3 bases; unmatched bases: 3. Germline lookup yields CDR1 SQVTM and CDR2 ANQGSEA. CDR3 region: CSVSGLADYEQYF. The CDR3 region has the DNA TGCAGCGTTTCGGGACTAGCGGACTACGAGCAGTACTTC.

This clone has only one observation. The chain joins TRBV2 to TRBJ1-5; 11 bases are shared with TRBD1. This CDR3 region has 14 residues. Unmatched junction bases numbered 7, after V lost 8 bases and J lost 7 bases. CDR1 SNHLY and CDR2 FYNNEI come from the germline V gene. CDR3 sequence reads: CASQGTGGLQPQHF. DNA for the CDR3: TGTGCCAGCCAGGGGACAGGGGGTCTGCAGCCCCAGCATTTT.

J is TRBJ2-1 and V is TRBV6-1; D is ambiguous. Between the trimmed V and J ends, which lost 6 bases and 7 bases, there was a span of 10 bases. The CDR3 runs to 12 residues. Looked up from germline, CDR1 is MNHNS and CDR2 is SASEGT. The CDR3 spells CASSPSTNEQFF. The CDR3, as DNA: TGTGCCAGCAGCCCCAGTACGAATGAGCAGTTCTTC.

This rearrangement joins TRBV7-3 to TRBJ2-3; TRBD2 might be the D (6 bases). Germline V gene lookup returns CDR1 SGHTA and CDR2 FQGTGA. Deletions cut 3 bases from V and 4 bases from J, with 11 bases between. The CDR3 runs 14 residues. The CDR3 coding sequence is TGTGCCAGCAGCTTGTTCCTAGCGCCAGATACGCAGTATTTT. Translated, it gives CASSLFLAPDTQYF.

The V and J genes are TRBV11-1 and TRBJ2-1, with D uncertain. The CDR3 is 13 residues long. Germline CDR1 SGHAT, CDR2 FQDESV (reference sequence). Trimming cost V 5 bases and J 5 bases, with 10 bases left between them. In DNA, the CDR3 is TGTGCCAGCAGCCAGGCGGAAAACAATGAGCAGTTCTTC. Its protein is CASSQAENNEQFF.

The chain is built from TRBV2 and TRBJ1-2; 11 bases align to TRBD1. Germline values: CDR1 SNHLY, CDR2 FYNNEI. This CDR3 comprises 17 residues. The V segment lost 4 bases and the J segment 4 bases; nucleotides outside the gene matches: 11. DNA of the CDR3: TGTGCCAGCAGTGCCCTTCATGGGGACAGGGGGTCCTATGGCTACACCTTC. It specifies CASSALHGDRGSYGYTF.

V is TRBV4-1 and J is TRBJ2-1, with 7 positions matching TRBD1. Germline loops: CDR1 MGHRA, CDR2 YSYEKL. This CDR3 comprises 18 residues. V was clipped by 3 bases and J by 8 bases; unmatched bases: 19. CDR3 residues: CASSHIPDREKPWDEQFF. CDR3 in DNA: TGCGCCAGCAGCCATATCCCTGACAGGGAAAAGCCCTGGGATGAGCAGTTCTTC.

This chain joins TRBV24-1 and TRBJ2-1; 8 bases are shared with TRBD2. The ends lost 3 bases at V and 5 bases at J; junction bases unmatched: 5. Per germline, CDR1 KGHDR and CDR2 SFDVKD. CDR3 length: 15 residues. Here the CDR3 DNA reads TGTGCCACCAGTGATACGAGCGGGAGTAACAATGAGCAGTTCTTC. Translating it yields CATSDTSGSNNEQFF.

The chain links TRBV5-1 to TRBJ1-2; 8 nucleotides match TRBD1. This CDR3 has 16 residues. The V segment lost 0 bases and the J segment 6 bases; nucleotides outside the gene matches: 10. Germline V gives CDR1 SGHRS, CDR2 YFSETQ. This CDR3 is CASSLAWDRRFDGYTF. The CDR3, as DNA: TGCGCCAGCAGCTTGGCCTGGGACAGGCGGTTTGATGGCTACACCTTC.

The chain employs TRBV7-8 and TRBJ2-1, with unresolved D. V was shortened by 6 bases and J by 4 bases, with 4 bases between the two germline ends. CDR1 and CDR2 (germline): SGHVS, FQNEAQ. This CDR3 region has 11 residues. The CDR3 is CASRSYNEQFF. CDR3 sequence (DNA): TGTGCCAGCAGGTCTTACAATGAGCAGTTCTTC.

The chain joins TRBV18 to TRBJ1-5, with D possibly TRBD1 on 6 matching bases. The V and J ends lost 2 bases and 7 bases respectively, with 12 bases between them. The CDR3 length is 14 residues. The germline CDR1 and CDR2 sequences are KGHSH and LQKENI. CDR3 protein: CASSPNRVGQPQHF. CDR3 nucleotides: TGTGCCAGCTCACCAAACAGGGTAGGACAGCCCCAGCATTTT.

The V gene is TRBV25-1, the J gene TRBJ2-7, with a tentative D call TRBD2 (5 bases). The germline V gene encodes CDR1 MGHDK and CDR2 SYGVNS. Trimming stripped 3 bases from V and 2 bases from J, with 11 bases between. This CDR3 region has 14 residues. The CDR3 region is CASSDEGRAYEQYF. Here the CDR3 DNA reads TGTGCCAGCAGTGACGAGGGCAGAGCCTACGAGCAGTACTTC.

V is TRBV11-3 and J is TRBJ2-1; perhaps TRBD2 as D (6 bases). From germline, CDR1 is SGHNT and CDR2 YENEEA. V was trimmed by 5 bases and J by 8 bases, leaving 22 bases between them. The CDR3 extends over 16 amino acids. The CDR3 sequence is CASSPGVGGDGDEQFF. In DNA, the CDR3 is TGTGCCAGCAGCCCAGGCGTTGGAGGGGACGGCGATGAGCAGTTCTTC.

The chain has TRBV6-5 and TRBJ2-7; tentatively, D is TRBD2 (7 bases). Per germline, CDR1 MNHEY and CDR2 SVGAGI. CDR3 length equals 15 residues. V lost 0 bases to trimming and J lost 6 bases, with 15 bases between them. CDR3 DNA: TGTGCCAGCAGTTACTCGGCGGGGGCCCTCGGCGAGCAGTACTTC. This encodes CASSYSAGALGEQYF.

The chain employs TRBV12-3 or TRBV12-4 and TRBJ1-5; 8 nucleotides match TRBD1. The CDR3 covers 13 residues. V gave up 3 bases and J gave up 5 bases; unmatched junction bases: 0. For the CDR3, the DNA is TGTGCCAGCAGTTTGACAGGGGATCAGCCCCAGCATTTT. Its protein product is CASSLTGDQPQHF.

CDR3 DNA: TGTGCCAGCAGCCAAGTTGGGGGAGGGATGAACACTGAAGCTTTCTTT. Its translation: CASSQVGGGMNTEAFF. The chain links TRBV14 to TRBJ1-1; tentatively, D is TRBD1 (5 bases). CDR3 length equals 16 residues. Trimming took off 1 base at V and 0 bases at J, with 12 bases between the two ends. Looked up from germline, CDR1 is SGHDN and CDR2 is FVKESK.

This chain links TRBV7-2 with TRBJ2-2; TRBD2 matches at 7 bases. The V and J ends lost 4 bases and 2 bases, in that order; junction bases with no gene match: 7. CDR3 length: 16 residues. The germline CDR1 and CDR2 sequences are SGHTA and FQGNSA. The CDR3 DNA is TGTGCCAGCAGCTATGCCGGGACTATCAACACCGGGGAGCTGTTTTTT. Its translation: CASSYAGTINTGELFF.

V and J are TRBV24-1 and TRBJ2-2; 9 bases fit TRBD1. V gave up 4 bases and J gave up 6 bases; unmatched junction bases: 8. Germline V gene sequence: CDR1 KGHDR, CDR2 SFDVKD. The CDR3 loop spans 16 amino acids. CDR3 protein: CATSDSDRGWAGELFF. CDR3 DNA: TGTGCCACCAGTGACTCTGACAGGGGGTGGGCCGGGGAGCTGTTTTTT.

The chain joins TRBV9 to TRBJ2-5; D tentatively reads TRBD1 or TRBD2 (5 bases each). V gave up 2 bases and J gave up 4 bases, with 15 bases separating them. The CDR3 has 15 residues. Germline values: CDR1 SGDLS, CDR2 YYNGEE. Written as DNA, the CDR3 is TGTGCCAGCAGCGTGAACAGTCGAGGGACAGAGACCCAGTACTTC. It yields the protein CASSVNSRGTETQYF. The full variable domain, in which reference TRBV9 and TRBJ2-5 provide the parts outside the CDR3, is DSGVTQTPKHLITATGQRVTLRCSPRSGDLSVYWYQQSLDQGLQFLIQYYNGEERAKGNILERFSAQQFPDLHSELNLSSLELGDSALYFCASSVNSRGTETQYFGPGTRLLVL.